Listed below are T cell receptor beta chains from one sample, sequenced in a study of T cell responses to AZD1222 COVID-19 vaccine. Libraries were prepared by immunoSEQ multiplex PCR; TCRdb keeps only in-frame clonotypes and omits some of them. This sample has about 54,000 clones, with approximately 88% found just once. The specimen comprised peripheral blood, sampled on day 0 of AZD1222 vaccination. Source of these receptors: an adult in good health. Both conserved end residues are part of each CDR3. A D gene is named only where the DNA matches it firmly. Expanded clones get a size class; other rows say once, few or many, or leave the size out.

D	length	V	size	J	CDR3	DNA
TRBD2	16	TRBV14	once	TRBJ2-7	CASSQVSGGVSYEQYF	TGTGCCAGCAGCCAAGTTTCGGGAGGGGTCTCCTACGAGCAGTACTTC
.	13	TRBV11-2	.	TRBJ2-7	CASSPSRGVEQYF	TGTGCCAGCAGTCCCTCGAGGGGGGTTGAGCAGTACTTC
.	14	TRBV2	.	TRBJ1-2	CASTGLVSNYGYTF	TGTGCCAGTACGGGATTGGTTTCTAACTATGGCTACACCTTC
.	16	TRBV11-3	.	TRBJ1-4	CASSFSLETDNEKLFF	TGTGCCAGCAGCTTTAGTCTGGAGACAGACAATGAAAAACTGTTTTTT
.	16	TRBV19	.	TRBJ1-1	CASSIGQGRGNTEAFF	TGTGCCAGTAGTATAGGTCAGGGGCGGGGGAACACTGAAGCTTTCTTT
.	13	TRBV7-3	.	TRBJ2-7	CASSPGATYEQYF	TGTGCCAGCAGCCCGGGGGCTACCTACGAGCAGTACTTC
TRBD1	16	TRBV18	.	TRBJ1-1	CASSPLGQGSNTEAFF	TGTGCCAGCTCCCCTTTGGGACAGGGATCGAACACTGAAGCTTTCTTT
.	14	TRBV6-5	.	TRBJ1-2	CASSRMASNYGYTF	TGTGCCAGCAGTAGGATGGCCTCGAACTATGGCTACACCTTC
.	16	TRBV3-1/TRBV3-2	.	TRBJ2-2	CASSQELTGLTGELFF	TGTGCCAGCAGCCAAGAGCTTACAGGGTTAACCGGGGAGCTGTTTTTT
.	14	TRBV28	.	TRBJ1-1	CASRGKRGGLEAFF	TGTGCCAGCAGGGGAAAAAGGGGGGGCCTTGAAGCTTTCTTT
.	15	TRBV27	.	TRBJ2-1	CASSFFPLVYNEQFF	TGTGCCAGCAGTTTTTTTCCTTTAGTCTACAATGAGCAGTTCTTC
.	18	TRBV6-4	.	TRBJ2-1	CASKGIPHPPLSYNEQFF	TGTGCCAGCAAGGGAATTCCCCACCCCCCCCTCTCCTACAATGAGCAGTTCTTC
.	16	TRBV7-9	.	TRBJ2-3	CASSVGPNRVTDTQYF	TGTGCCAGCAGCGTGGGACCGAACCGAGTCACAGATACGCAGTATTTT
.	14	TRBV6-5	.	TRBJ2-3	CASSRPESPDTQYF	TGTGCCAGCAGTCGACCAGAGAGCCCAGATACGCAGTATTTT
.	13	TRBV18	.	TRBJ2-7	CASSPDSPRGQYF	TGTGCCAGCTCTCCGGACAGCCCGCGGGGGCAGTACTTC
.	11	TRBV28	.	TRBJ2-7	CASSTPYEQYF	TGTGCCAGCAGTACCCCCTACGAGCAGTACTTC
.	12	TRBV5-1	.	TRBJ2-3	CASSASTDTQYF	TGCGCCAGCAGCGCCTCCACAGATACGCAGTATTTT
.	17	TRBV19	.	TRBJ1-5	CASSMGGTAKFYQPQHF	TGTGCCAGTAGTATGGGGGGAACAGCCAAGTTTTATCAGCCCCAGCATTTT
TRBD1	15	TRBV19	.	TRBJ2-2	CASSISQGAAGELFF	TGTGCCAGTAGTATTTCCCAGGGGGCGGCCGGGGAGCTGTTTTTT
.	12	TRBV6-5	.	TRBJ2-2	CASSSYTGELFF	TGTGCCAGCAGTTCCTACACCGGGGAGCTGTTTTTT
.	13	TRBV3-1/TRBV3-2	.	TRBJ1-1	CASSQVSETARVF	TGTGCCAGCAGCCAAGTTAGTGAGACGGCCCGGGTCTTT
TRBD1	13	TRBV10-3	.	TRBJ1-2	CAIIGQGGYGYTF	TGTGCCATCATCGGCCAGGGGGGTTATGGCTACACCTTC
TRBD1	15	TRBV19	once	TRBJ1-6	CASSIGQGLDSPLHF	TGTGCCAGTAGTATAGGACAGGGTTTGGATTCACCCCTCCACTTT
.	14	TRBV7-3	.	TRBJ2-5	CASSAFGDQETQYF	TGTGCCAGCAGCGCCTTCGGCGACCAAGAGACCCAGTACTTC
TRBD2	16	TRBV6-1	.	TRBJ2-2	CASSDGTSGSVGELFF	TGTGCCAGCAGTGACGGGACTAGCGGGAGTGTCGGGGAGCTGTTTTTT
.	15	TRBV2	.	TRBJ1-6	CASSEGLADNSPLHF	TGTGCCAGCAGTGAAGGGTTGGCAGATAATTCACCCCTCCACTTT
.	14	TRBV29-1	.	TRBJ2-1	CSLRKDWVLGEQFF	TGCAGCCTTCGAAAAGATTGGGTCCTGGGTGAGCAGTTCTTC
.	17	TRBV5-4	.	TRBJ2-1	CASSLALSPRERNEQFF	TGTGCCAGCAGCTTGGCCCTCTCGCCCCGGGAGCGCAATGAGCAGTTCTTC